These T cell receptor beta chains were read from a single sample in a study of cytomegalovirus exposure and HLA in healthy donors. Clones were sequenced by immunoSEQ multiplex PCR, and TCRdb holds only the in-frame ones, with some missing. The sample holds approximately 92,000 clones, under 85% seen once. The sequenced sample consisted of PBMCs. The receptor set was obtained from a man aged 50 to 60 in good health and CMV-seropositive. Each CDR3 is given with its conserved first and last residue. A D gene is named only where the DNA matches it firmly. Not all rows give a size; the values are once, few, many and, for expanded clones, a class.

d_call	v_call	j_call	clone_size	cdr3_nt	cdr3_aa
.	TRBV7-2	TRBJ2-5	.	TGTGCCAGCAGCCACAGCCAGGGGAAGACCCAGTACTTC	CASSHSQGKTQYF
.	TRBV5-1	TRBJ2-7	.	TGCGCCAGCAGCTTGCGGCCAGGCGACTACGAGCAGTACTTC	CASSLRPGDYEQYF
TRBD1	TRBV5-5	TRBJ1-3	.	TGTGCCAGCAGCCTAGGGACAGCTGACTCTGGAAACACCATATATTTT	CASSLGTADSGNTIYF
TRBD2	TRBV27	TRBJ2-1	once	TGTGCCAGCAGTTTGGGACTAGCGGGGGGGCGTAATGAGCAGTTCTTC	CASSLGLAGGRNEQFF
.	TRBV4-3	TRBJ2-1	.	TGCGCCAGCAGCAGTCTGGCGGGGGCCAACAATGAGCAGTTCTTC	CASSSLAGANNEQFF
.	TRBV5-4	TRBJ1-1	.	TGTGCCAGCAGCCAGATGAACACTGAAGCTTTCTTT	CASSQMNTEAFF
.	TRBV4-1	TRBJ2-1	.	TGCGCCAGCAGCCAAGGGGGGCTCCACAATGAGCAGTTCTTC	CASSQGGLHNEQFF
TRBD1	TRBV18	TRBJ1-1	.	TGTGCCAGCTCACCGGGACAGGGGTGGGACACTGAAGCTTTCTTT	CASSPGQGWDTEAFF
.	TRBV9	TRBJ1-3	few	TGTGCCAGCAGCGTAGAGAGTGGAAACACCATATATTTT	CASSVESGNTIYF
TRBD1	TRBV19	TRBJ1-2	.	TGTGCCAGTAGTAGTGGGACAGCGCTAAACTATGGCTACACCTTC	CASSSGTALNYGYTF
TRBD1	TRBV4-1	TRBJ2-1	.	TGCGCCAGCAGCCAGACGGACAGGGCATACAATGAGCAGTTCTTC	CASSQTDRAYNEQFF
.	TRBV11-2	TRBJ1-4	.	TGTGCCAGCAGAAACCAGGGCTCTTCTAATGAAAAACTGTTTTTT	CASRNQGSSNEKLFF
TRBD1	TRBV27	TRBJ1-6	once	TGTGCCAGCAGTTCCCGAGACAGGGTAAATAATTCACCCCTCCACTTT	CASSSRDRVNNSPLHF
TRBD1	TRBV7-6	TRBJ2-7	few	TGTGCCAGCAGCTTAAAGGACAGGGAGCAGTACTTC	CASSLKDREQYF
.	TRBV27	TRBJ2-5	few	TGTGCCAGCAGTTTAATAGAGTGGCAAGAGACCCAGTACTTC	CASSLIEWQETQYF
TRBD2	TRBV5-1	TRBJ2-5	.	TGCGCCAGCAGCTTGGCCGGCGGGGGGGCCGGGGAGACCCAGTACTTC	CASSLAGGGAGETQYF
.	TRBV19	TRBJ1-6	.	TGTGCCAGTAGACGACAACGTGCCGATAATTCACCCCTCAACTTT	CASRRQRADNSPLNF
.	TRBV21-1	TRBJ2-2	.	TGTGCCAGCAGCAATTGGACTAGCGGGGTTGCCACCGGGGAGCTGTTTTTT	CASSNWTSGVATGELFF
.	TRBV6-5	TRBJ2-1	few	TGTGCCAGCAGTTCCCCCGCGGCAGAGAACAATGAGCAGTTCTTC	CASSSPAAENNEQFF